Following are 24 T cell receptor beta chains from one sample sequenced in a study of somatic mutations in cytotoxic T cells in rheumatoid arthritis. Generated by immunoSEQ multiplex PCR, the TCRdb table keeps only in-frame clones and is missing some. The sample has tens of thousands of clones, approximately 86% seen once. The sample comprised CD8+ T cells sorted from blood. Receptors were obtained from an adult with rheumatoid arthritis.

The chain employs TRBV7-9 and TRBJ2-1; D remains unclear. This CDR3 has 11 residues. Germline V gene lookup returns CDR1 SEHNR and CDR2 FQNEAQ (reference sequence). Trimming shortened V by 5 bases and J by 4 bases, and 3 bases separated the two germline ends. CDR3 in DNA: TGTGCCAGCAGCGCATACAATGAGCAGTTCTTC. Translated, it gives CASSAYNEQFF.

The rearrangement joins TRBV11-2 to TRBJ2-3; unclear D gene. This CDR3 spans 18 amino acids. Germline loops: CDR1 SGHAT, CDR2 FQNNGV. The germline V and J ends were trimmed by 5 bases and 1 base, with 22 bases remaining between them. The CDR3 region is CASSRKWLEGKGTDTQYF. CDR3 nucleotides: TGTGCCAGCAGCCGAAAGTGGCTCGAAGGAAAGGGCACAGATACGCAGTATTTT.

This clone occurred once. The rearrangement uses TRBV29-1 and TRBJ2-7, with D unresolved. The CDR3 is 13 residues long. Deletions cut 2 bases from V and 2 bases from J, with 10 bases between. Looked up from germline, CDR1 is SQVTM and CDR2 is ANQGSEA. The CDR3 region has the DNA TGCAGCGTTGAACTCGGCTTACCCTACGAGCAGTACTTC. Encoded protein: CSVELGLPYEQYF.

V and J are TRBV2 and TRBJ1-1; perhaps TRBD1 as D (5 bases). The CDR3 loop spans 13 amino acids. V was pared by 7 bases and J by 4 bases, with 13 bases between. The germline CDR1 and CDR2 sequences are SNHLY and FYNNEI. The CDR3: CASTLLGGTEAFF. The CDR3 nucleotides read TGTGCCAGCACCCTATTGGGGGGCACTGAAGCTTTCTTT.

The rearrangement uses TRBV30 and TRBJ2-7; the D is unclear. The CDR3 loop spans 11 amino acids. The germline V gene encodes CDR1 GTSNPN and CDR2 SVGIG (reference sequence). V dropped 2 bases and J dropped 0 bases, with 2 bases sitting between them. CDR3 DNA sequence: TGTGCCTGGAGTACCTCCTACGAGCAGTACTTC. Translation gives CAWSTSYEQYF.

The table lists this clone with a count of one. This sequence joins TRBV4-1 and TRBJ2-3, with D tentatively TRBD1 (6 bases). The CDR3 covers 16 residues. Trimming removed 1 base from V and 4 bases from J, with 15 bases in between. In germline, CDR1 is MGHRA, CDR2 YSYEKL. The CDR3 nucleotides read TGCGCCAGCAGCCAAGTAGCAGGGGTAGGGCCAGATACGCAGTATTTT. Encoded protein: CASSQVAGVGPDTQYF.

The CDR3 region has the DNA TGTGCCAGCAGCCTCGGACAGGGGGGGACTGAAGCTTTCTTT. It yields the protein CASSLGQGGTEAFF. The chain is built from TRBV27 and TRBJ1-1, with 10 nucleotides matching TRBD1. V trimming: 6 bases; J trimming: 5 bases; junction bases outside the gene matches: 6. The CDR3 contains 14 residues. The germline gives CDR1 MNHEY, CDR2 SMNVEV (reference sequence).

A single count supports this clone. The CDR3 reads CASSLLGDQPQHF. The CDR3 DNA follows: TGTGCCAGCAGTCTACTGGGGGATCAGCCCCAGCATTTT. The genes are TRBV6-6 and TRBJ1-5; possibly TRBD1 for D (5 bases). V was trimmed by 5 bases and J by 5 bases, leaving 10 bases between them. Germline loops: CDR1 MNHNY, CDR2 SVGAGI (reference sequence). The length of the CDR3 is 13 residues.

V is TRBV20-1 and J is TRBJ2-7, with 7 nucleotides matching TRBD1. Germline V CDR1 and CDR2: DFQATT, SNEGSKA (reference sequence). V trimming: 6 bases; J trimming: 3 bases; junction bases outside the gene matches: 2. CDR3 length: 11 amino acids. CDR3 sequence (DNA): TGCAGTGCCAGACAGGGCTACGAGCAGTACTTC. This gives the protein CSARQGYEQYF.

The gene calls are TRBV7-6 and TRBJ1-5; 9 nucleotides match TRBD1. The V gene's germline CDR1 is SGHVS and CDR2 FNYEAQ. V was pared by 3 bases and J by 5 bases, with 11 bases of the junction left unmatched. The CDR3 is made up of 17 amino acids. The chain's CDR3 is CASSLEHGTGNHQPQHF. The CDR3 DNA sequence: TGTGCCAGCAGCTTGGAACATGGGACAGGGAATCATCAGCCCCAGCATTTT.

This clone was seen once. The chain joins TRBV5-6 to TRBJ2-6, with 7 positions matching TRBD1. Trimming cost V 5 bases and J 2 bases; bases outside gene matches: 1. The CDR3 spans 14 residues. Germline CDR1 reads SGHDT; CDR2 reads YYEEEE. The CDR3 is CASSQGAGANVLTF. As DNA, the CDR3 is TGTGCCAGCAGTCAGGGGGCTGGGGCCAACGTCCTGACTTTC. The entire variable domain, with the rest obtained from reference TRBV5-6 and TRBJ2-6, is as follows: DAGVTQSPTHLIKTRGQQVTLRCSPKSGHDTVSWYQQALGQGPQFIFQYYEEEERQRGNFPDRFSGHQFPNYSSELNVNALLLGDSALYLCASSQGAGANVLTFGAGSRLTVL.

The J gene is TRBJ2-1, the V gene TRBV2; TRBD2 agrees at 13 bases. The CDR3 totals 15 residues. Germline CDR1 reads SNHLY; CDR2 reads FYNNEI. With 6 bases clipped from V and 12 bases from J, the junction kept 11 bases outside the gene matches. The CDR3 sequence: CASRPGLAGTSAQFF. CDR3 sequence (DNA): TGTGCCAGCAGGCCGGGACTAGCGGGAACCAGTGCGCAGTTCTTC.

This rearrangement joins TRBV13 to TRBJ2-3, with D possibly being TRBD2 (5 bases). The germline V gene encodes CDR1 PRHDT and CDR2 FYEKMQ (reference sequence). CDR3 length equals 16 residues. Between the trimmed V and J ends, which lost 5 bases and 2 bases, there was a span of 17 bases. This CDR3 reads CASSPYSEVDTDTQYF. As DNA, the CDR3 is TGTGCCAGCAGCCCGTACTCGGAGGTTGACACAGATACGCAGTATTTT.

V and J are TRBV30 and TRBJ2-7; tentative D call: TRBD2 (6 bases). The V end was cut by 0 bases, the J end by 3 bases, with 9 bases between. CDR3 length: 13 amino acids. The germline V gene encodes CDR1 GTSNPN and CDR2 SVGIG (reference sequence). In DNA form, the CDR3 reads TGTGCCTGGAGTGTAGGACTAATCTACGAGCAGTACTTC. Translated: CAWSVGLIYEQYF.

The J gene is TRBJ2-5, the V gene TRBV4-3; D is unresolved. Germline CDR1 is LGHNA and CDR2 is YSLEER. Trimming took off 0 bases at V and 5 bases at J, with 16 bases between the two ends. CDR3 size: 16 residues. In DNA, the CDR3 is TGCGCCAGCAGCCAAGATTTTAACCGGGCAGGCGAGACCCAGTACTTC. Protein sequence: CASSQDFNRAGETQYF.

The gene calls are TRBV28 and TRBJ2-7; 9 bases map to TRBD1. The germline V gene has CDR1 MDHEN and CDR2 SYDVKM. The J segment lost 3 bases and the V segment lost 5 bases, leaving 20 bases of the junction unmatched. This CDR3 region has 19 residues. CDR3 DNA sequence: TGTGCCAGCAGTCTGAACGGAGGACAGGGGATAATTTCGCTCTACGAGCAGTACTTC. Amino acids: CASSLNGGQGIISLYEQYF.

This chain links TRBV7-9 with TRBJ2-3; no reliable D call. Deletions cut 2 bases from V and 6 bases from J, with 15 bases between. The CDR3 is 15 residues long. The germline V gene has CDR1 SEHNR and CDR2 FQNEAQ (reference sequence). The CDR3 protein is CASSLLSADLDTQYF. The CDR3 coding sequence is TGTGCCAGCAGCTTATTATCGGCAGACCTCGATACGCAGTATTTT.

The chain carries TRBV7-8 and TRBJ1-2; 10 bases fit TRBD1. This CDR3 has 14 residues. V lost 5 bases to trimming and J lost 6 bases; unmatched junction nucleotides: 6. Per germline, CDR1 SGHVS and CDR2 FQNEAQ. This CDR3 reads CASSLGQGMHGYTF. DNA of the CDR3: TGTGCCAGCAGCCTGGGACAGGGGATGCATGGCTACACCTTC.

The V and J genes are TRBV9 and TRBJ2-7, with 10 bases matching TRBD1. Germline V gives CDR1 SGDLS, CDR2 YYNGEE. Trimming at V came to 0 bases and at J to 7 bases, leaving 7 bases not matched to a gene. The CDR3 extends over 15 amino acids. CDR3 region: CASSVGGTGAEEQYF. The CDR3 nucleotides read TGTGCCAGCAGCGTAGGGGGGACAGGGGCAGAAGAGCAGTACTTC.

CDR3 in amino acids: CASSQAGGEASYEQYF. The DNA of the CDR3 is TGTGCCAGTAGCCAAGCGGGGGGCGAAGCCTCCTACGAGCAGTACTTC. This sequence joins TRBV19 and TRBJ2-7; TRBD2 matches 9 bases. The germline CDR1 and CDR2 sequences are LNHDA and SQIVND (reference sequence). The CDR3 totals 16 residues. Losses at the gene ends were 6 bases for V and 0 bases for J; bases not matched to a gene: 9.

The chain combines TRBV5-4 with TRBJ2-7; a possible D gene is TRBD2 (5 bases). The CDR3 contains 18 residues. Germline lookup yields CDR1 SGHNT and CDR2 YYREEE (reference sequence). V was pared by 3 bases and J by 0 bases, with 22 bases between. The CDR3 DNA reads TGTGCCAGCAGCTCCACAATCAACGTAGAGGGAAACTCCTACGAGCAGTACTTC. This sequence encodes CASSSTINVEGNSYEQYF.

This sequence joins TRBV4-3 and TRBJ1-5; tentatively, D is TRBD1 (5 bases). Per the germline V gene, CDR1 is LGHNA and CDR2 is YSLEER. CDR3 length equals 19 residues. V lost 0 bases and J 0 bases, leaving 18 bases between the germline ends. This CDR3 is CASSQDRAGDWYSNQPQHF. DNA for the CDR3: TGCGCCAGCAGCCAAGATAGGGCGGGGGACTGGTATAGCAATCAGCCCCAGCATTTT.

In this sample, this clone turned up once. V usage is TRBV28 and J usage is TRBJ2-3; D tentatively reads TRBD1 or TRBD2 (5 bases each). Germline V gene sequence: CDR1 MDHEN, CDR2 SYDVKM. The CDR3 is made up of 13 amino acids. Trimming stripped 6 bases from V and 0 bases from J, with 7 bases between. The CDR3, as DNA: TGTGCCAGCAGCCGGGACAGCACAGATACGCAGTATTTT. Translating gives CASSRDSTDTQYF.

This clone has just one count. The J gene is TRBJ2-7, the V gene TRBV5-4; 11 bases map to TRBD2. Germline loops: CDR1 SGHNT, CDR2 YYREEE (reference sequence). Germline trimming cut 2 bases from V and 0 bases from J; bases unmatched to any gene: 1. The CDR3 consists of 15 residues. CDR3 loop: CASSFTSGSSYEQYF. CDR3 nucleotides: TGTGCCAGCAGCTTCACTAGCGGGAGCTCCTACGAGCAGTACTTC.